The entry below gives a single TCR beta chain sequence along with its context. Its target is unknown. This sample is drawn from a study of siplizumab effects on memory and regulatory T cells. Study findings and constraints: Mappable alloreactive CD4+ clones came from Treg cells about 65% of the time on average with siplizumab, against approximately 26% in controls. The authors did not confirm suppressive function in proliferating Tregs from siplizumab cultures.

Approximately 100,000 TCR templates were assayed per sample. Data came from immunoSEQ multiplex PCR; TCRdb stores just in-frame clones and leaves some out. The table records 110,000 or so clones, around 95% of them present only once. CDR1 and CDR2 from the germline V gene are SNHLY and FYNNEI. V lost 5 bases to trimming and J lost 2 bases, with 19 bases between them. The CDR3 extends over 16 amino acids. The sample comprised non-Treg CD4+ T cells sorted from blood. The source is a human donor in good health. J is TRBJ2-7 and V is TRBV2; D may be TRBD1 (6 bases). The CDR3 here is CASSYKPGQSTYEQYF. CDR3 coding DNA: TGTGCCAGCAGTTATAAACCGGGACAAAGTACCTACGAGCAGTACTTC.